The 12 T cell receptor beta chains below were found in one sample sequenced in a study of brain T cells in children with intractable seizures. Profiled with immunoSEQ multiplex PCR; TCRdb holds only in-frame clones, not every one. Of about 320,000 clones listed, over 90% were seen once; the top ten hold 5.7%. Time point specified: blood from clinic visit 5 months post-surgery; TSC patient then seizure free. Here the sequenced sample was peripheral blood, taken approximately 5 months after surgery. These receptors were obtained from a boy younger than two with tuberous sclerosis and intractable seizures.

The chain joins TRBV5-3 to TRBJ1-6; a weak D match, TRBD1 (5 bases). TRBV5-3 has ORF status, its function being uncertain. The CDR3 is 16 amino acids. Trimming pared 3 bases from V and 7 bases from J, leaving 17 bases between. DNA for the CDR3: TGTGCCAGAAGCTCGGCCCTCCGGACAAGGAATTCACCCCTCCACTTT. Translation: CARSSALRTRNSPLHF.

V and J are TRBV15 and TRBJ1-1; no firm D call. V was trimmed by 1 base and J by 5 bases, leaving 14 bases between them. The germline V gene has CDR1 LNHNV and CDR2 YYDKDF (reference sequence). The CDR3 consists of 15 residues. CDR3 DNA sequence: TGTGCCACCAGCAGAGTTTCAGAGGGAAGGACTGAAGCTTTCTTT. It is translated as CATSRVSEGRTEAFF.

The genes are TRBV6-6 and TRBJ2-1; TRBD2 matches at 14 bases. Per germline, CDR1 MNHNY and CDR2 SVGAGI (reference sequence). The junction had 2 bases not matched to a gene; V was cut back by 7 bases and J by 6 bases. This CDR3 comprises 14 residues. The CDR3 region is CASTGTSGSNEQFF. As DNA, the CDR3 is TGTGCCAGCACCGGGACTAGCGGGAGCAATGAGCAGTTCTTC.

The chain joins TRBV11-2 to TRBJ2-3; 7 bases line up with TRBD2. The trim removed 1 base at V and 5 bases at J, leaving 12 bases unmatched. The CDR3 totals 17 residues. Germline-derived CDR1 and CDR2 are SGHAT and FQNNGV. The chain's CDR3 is CASSLGASIRGVDTQYF. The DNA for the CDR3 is TGTGCCAGCAGCTTAGGGGCTAGCATCCGGGGGGTAGATACGCAGTATTTT.

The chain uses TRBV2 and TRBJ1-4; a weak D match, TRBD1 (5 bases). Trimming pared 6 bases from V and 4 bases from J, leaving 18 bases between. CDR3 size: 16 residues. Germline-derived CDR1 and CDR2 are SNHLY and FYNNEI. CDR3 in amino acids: CASRQSLLDSNEKLFF. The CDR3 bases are TGTGCCAGCAGACAGAGCCTCTTAGACAGTAATGAAAAACTGTTTTTT.

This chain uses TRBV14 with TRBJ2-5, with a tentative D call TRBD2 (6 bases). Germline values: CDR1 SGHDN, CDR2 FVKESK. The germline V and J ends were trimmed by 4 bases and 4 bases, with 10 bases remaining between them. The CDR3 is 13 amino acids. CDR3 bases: TGTGCCAGCAGCCTCGCCGGGGGAGAGACCCAGTACTTC. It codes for CASSLAGGETQYF.

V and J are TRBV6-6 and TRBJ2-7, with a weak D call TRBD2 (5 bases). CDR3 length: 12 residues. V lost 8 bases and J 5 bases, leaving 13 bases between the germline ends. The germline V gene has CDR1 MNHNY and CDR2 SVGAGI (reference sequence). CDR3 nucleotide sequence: TGTGCCAGCTTAGCCGAGGGCCACGAGCAGTACTTC. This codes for CASLAEGHEQYF.

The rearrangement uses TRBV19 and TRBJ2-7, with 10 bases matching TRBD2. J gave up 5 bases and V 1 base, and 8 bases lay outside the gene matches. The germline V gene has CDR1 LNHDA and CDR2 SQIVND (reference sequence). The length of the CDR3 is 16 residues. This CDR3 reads CASSIAPAGGPHEQYF. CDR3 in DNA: TGTGCCAGTAGTATAGCGCCAGCGGGAGGGCCTCACGAGCAGTACTTC. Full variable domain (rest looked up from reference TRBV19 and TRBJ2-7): DGGITQSPKYLFRKEGQNVTLSCEQNLNHDAMYWYRQDPGQGLRLIYYSQIVNDFQKGDIAEGYSVSREKKESFPLTVTSAQKNPTAFYLCASSIAPAGGPHEQYFGPGTRLTVT.

The CDR3 DNA is TGTGCCACCAGTGACGGGACTAGCGGGAGAAATGAGCAGTTCTTC. It encodes CATSDGTSGRNEQFF. This sequence joins TRBV24-1 and TRBJ2-1; 14 positions match TRBD2. The J segment lost 7 bases and the V segment lost 4 bases, leaving 2 bases of the junction unmatched. In germline, CDR1 is KGHDR, CDR2 SFDVKD. The CDR3 has 15 residues.

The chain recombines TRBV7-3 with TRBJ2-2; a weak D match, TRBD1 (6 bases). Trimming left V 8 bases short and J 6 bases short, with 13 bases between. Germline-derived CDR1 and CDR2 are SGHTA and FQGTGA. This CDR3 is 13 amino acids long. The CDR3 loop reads CASGRAGAGELFF. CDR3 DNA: TGTGCCAGCGGCAGGGCAGGGGCCGGGGAGCTGTTTTTT.

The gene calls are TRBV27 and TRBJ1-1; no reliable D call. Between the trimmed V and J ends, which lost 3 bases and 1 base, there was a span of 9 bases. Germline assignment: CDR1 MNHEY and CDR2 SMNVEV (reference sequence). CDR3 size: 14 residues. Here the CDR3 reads CASSLVYGNTEAFF. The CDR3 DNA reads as TGTGCCAGCAGTTTGGTGTACGGGAACACTGAAGCTTTCTTT.

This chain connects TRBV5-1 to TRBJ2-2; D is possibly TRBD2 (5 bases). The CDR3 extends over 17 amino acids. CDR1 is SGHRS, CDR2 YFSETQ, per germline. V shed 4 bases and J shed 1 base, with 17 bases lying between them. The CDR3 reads CASSPNPPRGNTGELFF. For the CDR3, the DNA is TGCGCCAGCAGCCCCAACCCCCCTCGGGGGAACACCGGGGAGCTGTTTTTT.